This paragraph reports one T cell receptor (beta chain). Its antigen is unknown. A universal primer binding site was introduced by template switching. The final cDNA contained unique molecular identifiers. TCRdb processed the 5' RACE reads anew with MiXCR; each CDR3 protein has one entry. Here the sample spans about 690,000 distinct CDR3 sequences, about 20% being singletons. The sample originates from a study of identical twins. The study, taken as a whole, reports: Monozygotic twin pairs showed more out-of-frame TCR alpha sharing than models estimated. Beta out-of-frame sequences displayed a weaker excess of sharing between twins.

The CDR3 covers 17 residues. V shed 4 bases and J 6 bases; nucleotides not matched to a gene: 11. CDR1 SEHNR and CDR2 FQNEAQ come from the germline V gene (reference sequence). These data also formed part of another study, on T cells expressing NK-cell markers. According to that study: TCR beta repertoires came from sorted CD3+CD56+NKG2C+, CD3+CD56+NKG2C- and CD3+CD56-NKG2C+ T cells.

The specimen sequenced was PBMCs. The clonotype comes from a woman in her late teens or twenties in good health. V and J are TRBV7-9 and TRBJ2-1, with 11 bases identical to TRBD2. CDR3 in DNA: TGTGCCAGCAGCTCACCGATTCTAGCGGGAGGACTCAATGAGCAGTTCTTC. Translation gives CASSSPILAGGLNEQFF.